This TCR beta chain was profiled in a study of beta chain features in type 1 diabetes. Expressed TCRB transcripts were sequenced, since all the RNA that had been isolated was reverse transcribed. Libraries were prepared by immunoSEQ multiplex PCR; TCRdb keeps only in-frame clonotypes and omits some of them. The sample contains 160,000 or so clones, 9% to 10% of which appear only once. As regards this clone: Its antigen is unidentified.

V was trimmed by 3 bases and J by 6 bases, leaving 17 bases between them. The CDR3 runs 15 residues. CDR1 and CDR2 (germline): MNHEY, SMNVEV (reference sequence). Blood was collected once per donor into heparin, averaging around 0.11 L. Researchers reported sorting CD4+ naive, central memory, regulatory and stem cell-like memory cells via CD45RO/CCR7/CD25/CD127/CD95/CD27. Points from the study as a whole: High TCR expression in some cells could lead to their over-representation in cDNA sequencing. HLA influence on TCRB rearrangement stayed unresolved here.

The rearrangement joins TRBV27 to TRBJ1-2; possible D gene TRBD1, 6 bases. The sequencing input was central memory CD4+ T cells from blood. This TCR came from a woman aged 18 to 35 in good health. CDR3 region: CASSLRQGRIDGYTF. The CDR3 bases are TGTGCCAGCAGTTTGCGGCAGGGGCGGATTGATGGCTACACCTTC.